This T cell receptor beta chain was captured in a study of beta chain features in type 1 diabetes. General observations from the study: There was a moderate but significant shortening of TCRB CDR3s in all four CD4+ subsets of Type 1 diabetes patients. PCR may have favored shorter templates equally in patients and controls.

Sorted populations all exceeded 95% purity. With regard to this clone: No antigen is known for it.

Since all of the isolated RNA was reverse transcribed, expressed TCRB transcripts were what got sequenced. The protocol was immunoSEQ multiplex PCR, while the TCRdb copy is restricted to in-frame clones and leaves out a portion. The profile shows almost 350,000 clones, 9.3% of them singletons. The TCR sequence derives from a man younger than 40 with type 1 diabetes. The source material was central memory CD4+ T cells from blood.

The CDR3 DNA is TGTGCCAGCAGTCCACATTTGGGGACCTCTGAAGCTTTCTTT. Protein product: CASSPHLGTSEAFF. This chain connects TRBV28 to TRBJ1-1, with TRBD1 as a possible D gene (5 bases). CDR1 MDHEN and CDR2 SYDVKM come from the germline V gene. Deletions cut 5 bases from V and 6 bases from J, with 16 bases between. The CDR3 runs 14 residues.